This note documents a single T cell receptor (beta chain) sequence. No antigen is known for it. The data stem from a study of shared clonotypes between healthy human individuals. From CD4+ cells came CD45RA+ naive and CD45RA-negative memory subsets. Repertoires were generated with immunoSEQ multiplex PCR, while TCRdb's copy carries only in-frame clones and drops some. The sample yields roughly 640,000 clones, approximately 79% seen once. Overall study findings and caveats: As a rule, naive subsets had a larger estimated richness than memory subsets. Clonotype sharing among donors, it was expected, would be affected by sequencing depth.

Germline V gene sequence: CDR1 KGHSH, CDR2 LQKENI. V trimming: 2 bases; J trimming: 7 bases; junction bases outside the gene matches: 6. This CDR3 spans 15 amino acids. The specimen was memory CD4+ T cells sorted from blood. Subset denoted: CD45RA-negative fraction. The rearrangement uses TRBV18 and TRBJ1-4; 8 nucleotides match TRBD1. The clonotype was recovered from a woman in her 30s in good health. The CDR3 nucleotides read TGTGCCAGCTCACCAGTTGGACAGGGTAGTGAAAAACTGTTTTTT. Encoded protein: CASSPVGQGSEKLFF.